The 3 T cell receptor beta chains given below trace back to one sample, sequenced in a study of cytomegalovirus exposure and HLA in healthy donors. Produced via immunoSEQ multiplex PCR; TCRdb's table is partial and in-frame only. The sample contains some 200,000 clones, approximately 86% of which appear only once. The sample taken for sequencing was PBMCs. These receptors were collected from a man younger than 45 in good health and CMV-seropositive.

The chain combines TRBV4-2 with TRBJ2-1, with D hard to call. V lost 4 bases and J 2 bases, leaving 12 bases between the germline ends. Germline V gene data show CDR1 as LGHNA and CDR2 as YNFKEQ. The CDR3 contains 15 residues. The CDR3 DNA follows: TGTGCCAGCAGCCGTGCTCGGTCAGCCTACAATGAGCAGTTCTTC. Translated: CASSRARSAYNEQFF.

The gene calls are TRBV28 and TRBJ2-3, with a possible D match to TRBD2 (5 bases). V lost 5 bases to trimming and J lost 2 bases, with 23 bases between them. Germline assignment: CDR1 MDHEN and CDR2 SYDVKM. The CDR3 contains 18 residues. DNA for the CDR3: TGTGCCAGCAGTACCCAACGAGCGGTGACGGAAAACACAGATACGCAGTATTTT. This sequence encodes CASSTQRAVTENTDTQYF.

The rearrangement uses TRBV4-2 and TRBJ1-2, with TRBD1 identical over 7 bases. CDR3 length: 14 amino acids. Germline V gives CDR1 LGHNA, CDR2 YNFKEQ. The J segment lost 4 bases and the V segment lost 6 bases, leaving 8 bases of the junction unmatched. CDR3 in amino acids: CASSRDSRRYGYTF. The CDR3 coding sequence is TGTGCCAGCAGTCGGGACAGCCGCCGCTATGGCTACACCTTC.